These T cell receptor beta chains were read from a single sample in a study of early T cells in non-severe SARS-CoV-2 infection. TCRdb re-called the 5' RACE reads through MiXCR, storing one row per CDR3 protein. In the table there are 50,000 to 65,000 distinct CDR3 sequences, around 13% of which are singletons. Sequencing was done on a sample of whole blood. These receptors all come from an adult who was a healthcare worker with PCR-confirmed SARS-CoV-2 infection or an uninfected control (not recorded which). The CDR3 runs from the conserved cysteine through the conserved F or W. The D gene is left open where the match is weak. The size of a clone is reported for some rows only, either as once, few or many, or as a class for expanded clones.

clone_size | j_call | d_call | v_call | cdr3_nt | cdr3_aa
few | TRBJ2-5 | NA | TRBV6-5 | TGTGCCAGCAGTTACCAAGGGAAAGAGACCCAGTACTTC | CASSYQGKETQYF
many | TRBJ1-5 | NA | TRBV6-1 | TGTGCCAGCAGTGAACAACCCGAGGGCAATCAGCCCCAGCATTTT | CASSEQPEGNQPQHF
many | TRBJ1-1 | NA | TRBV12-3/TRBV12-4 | TGTGCCAGCAGTTTACGGGGGGACACTGAAGCTTTCTTT | CASSLRGDTEAFF
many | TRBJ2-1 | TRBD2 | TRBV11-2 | TGTGCCAGCAGCTTGGGGGGGAACTCCTACAATGAGCAGTTCTTC | CASSLGGNSYNEQFF
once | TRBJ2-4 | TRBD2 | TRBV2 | TGTGCCAGCAGTGAAGCGCGGGGGGGCATTCAGTACTTC | CASSEARGGIQYF
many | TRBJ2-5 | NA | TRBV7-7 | TGTGCCAGCAGTAGGGGGCAAGAGACCCAGTACTTC | CASSRGQETQYF
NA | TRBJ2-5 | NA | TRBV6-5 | TGTGCCAGCGGCCGAGAGACCCAGTACTTC | CASGRETQYF
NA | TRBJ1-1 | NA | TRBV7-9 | TGTGCCAGCAGCTTTTTGGCCACTGAAGCTTTCTTT | CASSFLATEAFF
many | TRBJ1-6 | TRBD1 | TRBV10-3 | TGTGCCATTCATCCCGGGACAGGTTTGAATTCACCCCTCCACTTT | CAIHPGTGLNSPLHF
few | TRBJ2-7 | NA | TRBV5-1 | TGCGCCAGCAGCCTGGGAGTTGAGCACGAGCAGTACTTC | CASSLGVEHEQYF
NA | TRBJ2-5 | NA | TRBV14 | TGTGCCAGCAGCCAAAAGAGAGGGGAGGTACCGGGGGCGGAAGAGACCCAGTACTTC | CASSQKRGEVPGAEETQYF
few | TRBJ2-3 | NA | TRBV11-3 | TGTGCCAGCAGCCTGGGACCCCCGGCAGATACGCAGTATTTT | CASSLGPPADTQYF
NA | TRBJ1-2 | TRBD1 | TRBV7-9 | TGTGCCAGCAGCACCGGACAGGGTGGCTATGGCTACACCTTC | CASSTGQGGYGYTF
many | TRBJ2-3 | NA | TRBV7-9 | TGTGCCAGCAGCTTAGTAGCAGGATCCACAGATACGCAGTATTTT | CASSLVAGSTDTQYF
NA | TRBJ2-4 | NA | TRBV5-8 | TGTGCCAGCAGCCTCTCACCGGGGGCAGCCAAAAACATTCAGTACTTC | CASSLSPGAAKNIQYF
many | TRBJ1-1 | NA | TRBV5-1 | TGCGCCAGCAGCTCCGGGTCAGGGAACACTGAAGCTTTCTTT | CASSSGSGNTEAFF
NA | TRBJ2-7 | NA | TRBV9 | TGTGCCAGCAGCGCGGAACAGGGAGACGAGCAGTACTTC | CASSAEQGDEQYF
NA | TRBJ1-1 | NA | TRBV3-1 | TGTGCCAGCAGCCCGGTCAGTATGAACACTGAAGCTTTCTTT | CASSPVSMNTEAFF
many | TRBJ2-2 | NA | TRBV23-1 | TGCGCCAGCAGTCAATCCTGGGACCAGATCTTAGAAGACACCGGGGAGCTGTTTTTT | CASSQSWDQILEDTGELFF
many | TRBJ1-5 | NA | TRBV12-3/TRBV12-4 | TGTGCCAGCAGGGCCGTGGGAAATAGCAATCAGCCCCAGCATTTT | CASRAVGNSNQPQHF
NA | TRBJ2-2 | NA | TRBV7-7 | TGTGCTAGCAGCCAAAACTCCGGGGAGCTGTTTTTT | CASSQNSGELFF
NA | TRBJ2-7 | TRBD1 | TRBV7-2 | TGTGCCAGCAGCCTCACCGGGACAGGGGGCGAGCAGTACTTC | CASSLTGTGGEQYF
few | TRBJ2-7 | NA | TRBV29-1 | TGCAGCGTTGTGGAGTACGAGCAGTACTTC | CSVVEYEQYF
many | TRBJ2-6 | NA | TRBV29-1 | TGCAGCGTTTGGGTATCTGGGGCCAACGTCCTGACTTTC | CSVWVSGANVLTF
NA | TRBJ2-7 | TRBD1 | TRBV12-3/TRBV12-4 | TGTGCCAGCAGCCTAAGTGGGACAGGGACTTACGAGCAGTACTTC | CASSLSGTGTYEQYF
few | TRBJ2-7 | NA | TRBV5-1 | TGCGCCAGCAGTTTCCAGGGATACGAGCAGTACTTC | CASSFQGYEQYF
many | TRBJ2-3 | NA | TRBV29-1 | TGCAGCGTTGAACCATCTAGCACAGATACGCAGTATTTT | CSVEPSSTDTQYF
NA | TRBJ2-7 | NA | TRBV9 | TGTGCCAGCAGCGTAGGGCTACCAATCCACGAGCAGTACTTC | CASSVGLPIHEQYF
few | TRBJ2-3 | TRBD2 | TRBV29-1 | TGCAGCGTTTCAACCGGCATGCGGGGGGATACGCAGTATTTT | CSVSTGMRGDTQYF
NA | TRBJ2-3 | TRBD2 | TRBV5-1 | TGCGCCAGCAGAAATAGCGGGGGAATTACAGATACGCAGTATTTT | CASRNSGGITDTQYF
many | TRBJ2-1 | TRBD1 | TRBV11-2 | TGTGCCAGCAGCCTCCAGGGGACAGGGAGTGAGCAGTTCTTC | CASSLQGTGSEQFF
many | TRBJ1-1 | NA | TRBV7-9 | TGTGCCAGCAGCTTAGATCCGGGTATGAACACTGAAGCTTTCTTT | CASSLDPGMNTEAFF
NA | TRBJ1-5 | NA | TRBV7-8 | TGTGCCAGCAGCTTAGATCAGGCTCAGCCCCAGCATTTT | CASSLDQAQPQHF
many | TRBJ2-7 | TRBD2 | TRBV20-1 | TGCAGTGCTAGAGATCTCGCGGGGGACCCCTACGAGCAGTACTTC | CSARDLAGDPYEQYF
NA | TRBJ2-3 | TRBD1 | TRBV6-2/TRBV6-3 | TGTGCCAGCAGTTACCCTAGCCGACAGGGGGCCGGGAACGCAGATACGCAGTATTTT | CASSYPSRQGAGNADTQYF
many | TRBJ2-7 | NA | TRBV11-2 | TGTGCCAGCAGCTTGCGGCAGGGGCGCGACGAGCAGTACTTC | CASSLRQGRDEQYF
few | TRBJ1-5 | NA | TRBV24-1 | TGTGCCACCATGGGTGTCGGAAGCAATCAGCCCCAGCATTTT | CATMGVGSNQPQHF